This T cell receptor beta chain was recovered during a study of blood T cell repertoires in COVID-19. Study information: Sites in the United States, Italy and Spain provided acute and convalescent COVID-19 samples.

Sequenced by immunoSEQ multiplex PCR; TCRdb stores in-frame clones only, minus some. The sample lists approximately 220,000 clones; approximately 90% were seen once. The germline V gene has CDR1 MGHDK and CDR2 SYGVNS. This CDR3 contains 14 residues. The V and J ends lost 5 bases and 1 base, in that order; junction bases with no gene match: 2. Sequenced material: PBMCs or T cells enriched from blood (not recorded which). The TCR originated in a man aged 30-40 years who had recovered from COVID-19. V is TRBV25-1 and J is TRBJ1-1; 9 bases line up with TRBD1. For the CDR3, the DNA is TGTGCCAGCAGTACAGGGGGCCCGAACACTGAAGCTTTCTTT. As protein: CASSTGGPNTEAFF.